The rows below give T cell receptor beta chains drawn from one sample of a study of blood T cell repertoires in COVID-19. Libraries were prepared by immunoSEQ multiplex PCR; TCRdb keeps only in-frame clonotypes and omits some of them. The sample holds under 300,000 clones; roughly 84% are singletons and the top ten take 1.5%. The sample consisted of peripheral blood. These receptors originate from a woman aged 40 to 55 who had recovered from COVID-19. The CDR3 runs from the conserved cysteine through the conserved F or W. Each record gives: V gene, D gene, clone size, J gene, CDR3 length, CDR3 protein, CDR3 DNA. A D gene is named only where the DNA matches it firmly. Size is omitted from some rows. Given values are once, few, many or a class for expanded clones.

v_gene: TRBV15
d_gene: TRBD1
abundance: -
j_gene: TRBJ1-1
len: 15
CDR3aa: CATSRGQGANTEAFF
CDR3nt: TGTGCCACCAGCAGGGGACAGGGGGCAAACACTGAAGCTTTCTTT

v_gene: TRBV7-2
d_gene: -
abundance: -
j_gene: TRBJ1-2
len: 13
CDR3aa: CASSLGRGRGYTF
CDR3nt: TGTGCCAGCAGCTTAGGCAGGGGCCGGGGCTACACCTTC

v_gene: TRBV7-7
d_gene: TRBD2
abundance: few
j_gene: TRBJ2-3
len: 17
CDR3aa: CASSLLASGTGTDTQYF
CDR3nt: TGTGCCAGCAGCTTATTGGCTAGCGGGACCGGCACAGATACGCAGTATTTT

v_gene: TRBV30
d_gene: -
abundance: -
j_gene: TRBJ1-1
len: 13
CDR3aa: CAWTFHMNTEAFF
CDR3nt: TGTGCCTGGACCTTCCACATGAACACTGAAGCTTTCTTT

v_gene: TRBV6-1
d_gene: -
abundance: -
j_gene: TRBJ1-5
len: 16
CDR3aa: CASSEFRQAINQPQHF
CDR3nt: TGTGCCAGCAGTGAATTCAGACAGGCGATCAATCAGCCCCAGCATTTT

v_gene: TRBV18
d_gene: TRBD2
abundance: -
j_gene: TRBJ2-3
len: 16
CDR3aa: CASSPQWRGEGDTQYF
CDR3nt: TGTGCCAGCTCACCACAATGGCGGGGGGAAGGAGATACGCAGTATTTT

v_gene: TRBV7-2
d_gene: TRBD1
abundance: -
j_gene: TRBJ1-4
len: 13
CDR3aa: CASSLSGGEKLFF
CDR3nt: TGTGCCAGCAGCTTATCAGGGGGTGAAAAACTGTTTTTT

v_gene: TRBV7-9
d_gene: -
abundance: -
j_gene: TRBJ1-2
len: 15
CDR3aa: CASSLSWEPNYGYTF
CDR3nt: TGTGCCAGCAGCTTAAGCTGGGAGCCTAACTATGGCTACACCTTC

v_gene: TRBV5-1
d_gene: -
abundance: -
j_gene: TRBJ1-1
len: 14
CDR3aa: CASSLDRLNTEAFF
CDR3nt: TGCGCCAGCAGCCTTGACAGGTTGAACACTGAAGCTTTCTTT

v_gene: TRBV5-4
d_gene: TRBD1
abundance: -
j_gene: TRBJ1-2
len: 15
CDR3aa: CASSLNRGQIYGYTF
CDR3nt: TGTGCCAGCAGCTTGAACAGGGGGCAAATCTATGGCTACACCTTC

v_gene: TRBV5-4
d_gene: -
abundance: few
j_gene: TRBJ1-6
len: 16
CDR3aa: CASSLAGTSYNSPLHF
CDR3nt: TGTGCCAGCAGCTTGGCCGGGACATCCTATAATTCACCCCTCCACTTT

v_gene: TRBV5-1
d_gene: TRBD2
abundance: -
j_gene: TRBJ2-7
len: 15
CDR3aa: CASSLAPGGIDEQYF
CDR3nt: TGCGCCAGCAGCTTGGCCCCGGGAGGAATAGACGAGCAGTACTTC

v_gene: TRBV2
d_gene: TRBD1
abundance: once
j_gene: TRBJ1-2
len: 14
CDR3aa: CASTMDRGNDGYTF
CDR3nt: TGTGCCAGCACTATGGACAGGGGGAACGATGGCTACACCTTC

v_gene: TRBV7-9
d_gene: -
abundance: once
j_gene: TRBJ2-1
len: 16
CDR3aa: CASSPRMGGGRYEQFF
CDR3nt: TGTGCCAGCAGCCCCCGCATGGGGGGGGGCCGTTATGAGCAGTTCTTC

v_gene: TRBV7-9
d_gene: -
abundance: -
j_gene: TRBJ2-1
len: 12
CDR3aa: CASSKTRVEQFF
CDR3nt: TGTGCCAGCAGCAAAACCCGGGTTGAGCAGTTCTTC

v_gene: TRBV5-6
d_gene: TRBD1
abundance: -
j_gene: TRBJ1-1
len: 17
CDR3aa: CASSFGRDSRGNTEAFF
CDR3nt: TGTGCCAGCAGCTTTGGTCGGGACAGCCGAGGGAACACTGAAGCTTTCTTT